This entry describes one T cell receptor (beta chain). The data were produced by immunoSEQ multiplex PCR, yet TCRdb's version contains in-frame clones alone and is incomplete. The sample holds tens of thousands of clones, about 88% seen once. The sample is drawn from a study of blood T cell repertoires in COVID-19. About the research overall: Both acute and convalescent COVID-19 samples were obtained from the United States, Italy and Spain. T cells, B-cell-depleted T cells, or PBMCs supplied cDNA or gDNA.

The CDR3 sequence is 12 residues long. Per the germline V gene, CDR1 is LGHDT and CDR2 is YNNKEL (reference sequence). Trimming cost V 4 bases and J 7 bases, with 10 bases left between them. The specimen sequenced was peripheral blood. This chain connects TRBV3-1 (or the pseudogene TRBV3-2) to TRBJ1-1; D uncertain. The TCR comes from a human donor in a cohort sampled during active COVID-19. The CDR3 loop reads CASSPFGGEAFF. The DNA for the CDR3 is TGTGCCAGCAGCCCTTTCGGCGGTGAAGCTTTCTTT.